Shown below are 26 T cell receptor beta chains from a single sample sequenced in a study of T cell responses to AZD1222 COVID-19 vaccine. Here immunoSEQ multiplex PCR was the method, and the copy in TCRdb shows in-frame clones only, minus some. Among tens of thousands of clones listed, around three quarters were seen once. The sample consisted of peripheral blood, taken 28 days after the second AZD1222 dose. The receptor set was obtained from an adult who received the AZD1222 COVID-19 vaccine.

The chain's CDR3 is CASSPQGQGSTDTQYF. The CDR3 coding sequence is TGTGCCAGCTCACCCCAGGGACAGGGGAGCACAGATACGCAGTATTTT. The chain carries TRBV18 and TRBJ2-3; 10 nucleotides line up with TRBD1. Losses at the gene ends were 3 bases for V and 0 bases for J; bases not matched to a gene: 3. The CDR3 is 16 amino acids. Per germline, CDR1 KGHSH and CDR2 LQKENI.

This clone was seen a few times. The CDR3 bases are TGCAGTGCTAGTTTGGTCGGGCTAACTTCCTACAATGAGCAGTTCTTC. Encoded protein: CSASLVGLTSYNEQFF. The chain is built from TRBV20-1 and TRBJ2-1, with D hard to call. Trimming removed 3 bases from V and 1 base from J, with 16 bases in between. The germline gives CDR1 DFQATT, CDR2 SNEGSKA (reference sequence). This CDR3 has 16 amino acids.

This rearrangement joins TRBV19 to TRBJ2-1; D perhaps matches TRBD2 (5 bases). V dropped 10 bases and J dropped 4 bases, with 14 bases sitting between them. CDR1 is LNHDA and CDR2 is SQIVND in the germline V gene (reference sequence). The CDR3 has 13 residues. DNA of the CDR3: TGTGCCACCACATCGGGAATATACAATGAGCAGTTCTTC. Its protein product is CATTSGIYNEQFF.

The chain carries TRBV7-2 and TRBJ2-7; D is unclear. The CDR3 is 12 amino acids. In germline, CDR1 is SGHTA, CDR2 FQGNSA. V lost 6 bases and J 0 bases, leaving 6 bases between the germline ends. CDR3 bases: TGTGCCAGCAGTCCATCCTCCTACGAGCAGTACTTC. Residues: CASSPSSYEQYF.

This rearrangement joins TRBV29-1 to TRBJ1-1, with TRBD1 as a possible D gene (6 bases). The CDR3 consists of 13 residues. Per the germline V gene, CDR1 is SQVTM and CDR2 is ANQGSEA. Trimming took off 6 bases at V and 2 bases at J, with 13 bases between the two ends. The CDR3 region is CSVGGRPNTEAFF. The CDR3 nucleotides read TGCAGCGTAGGGGGTCGGCCAAACACTGAAGCTTTCTTT. The whole variable domain, remainder taken from reference TRBV29-1 and TRBJ1-1, is SAVISQKPSRDICQRGTSLTIQCQVDSQVTMMFWYRQQPGQSLTLIATANQGSEATYESGFVIDKFPISRPNLTFSTLTVSNMSPEDSSIYLCSVGGRPNTEAFFGQGTRLTVV.

The genes are TRBV7-9 and TRBJ1-1, with D tentatively TRBD1 (5 bases). Germline lookup yields CDR1 SEHNR and CDR2 FQNEAQ (reference sequence). The CDR3 length is 15 residues. Trimming stripped 2 bases from V and 0 bases from J, with 10 bases between. The CDR3 sequence is CASSLSGAMNTEAFF. CDR3 DNA: TGTGCCAGCAGCTTATCCGGGGCAATGAACACTGAAGCTTTCTTT.

The rearrangement links TRBV7-2 to TRBJ1-5; maybe TRBD1 (5 bases). Germline CDR1 is SGHTA and CDR2 is FQGNSA. The CDR3 has 15 amino acids. Trimming took 5 bases from V and 1 from J, leaving 12 bases between them. The CDR3: CASSRGSESNQPQHF. In DNA, the CDR3 is TGTGCCAGCAGCAGGGGTTCTGAAAGCAATCAGCCCCAGCATTTT.

This rearrangement joins TRBV2 to TRBJ1-1, with D tentatively TRBD1 (5 bases). The germline V and J ends were trimmed by 8 bases and 10 bases, with 14 bases remaining between them. Germline V lookup: CDR1 SNHLY, CDR2 FYNNEI. The CDR3 covers 11 residues. CDR3 protein: CASALGPRAFF. For the CDR3, the DNA is TGTGCCAGCGCCCTGGGACCGAGAGCTTTCTTT.

The rearrangement links TRBV5-1 to TRBJ1-4; 8 bases map to TRBD1. The V and J ends lost 4 bases and 3 bases, in that order; junction bases with no gene match: 8. The CDR3 length is 16 residues. Germline V gene data show CDR1 as SGHRS and CDR2 as YFSETQ. The CDR3 sequence: CASSPGTGPPNEKLFF. Here the CDR3 DNA reads TGCGCCAGCAGCCCGGGGACAGGTCCACCTAATGAAAAACTGTTTTTT. Full variable domain (remainder filled in from reference TRBV5-1 and TRBJ1-4): KAGVTQTPRYLIKTRGQQVTLSCSPISGHRSVSWYQQTPGQGLQFLFEYFSETQRNKGNFPGRFSGRQFSNSRSEMNVSTLELGDSALYLCASSPGTGPPNEKLFFGSGTQLSVL.

This rearrangement joins TRBV29-1 to TRBJ1-2; tentatively, D is TRBD1 (6 bases). The CDR3 runs 12 residues. V was shortened by 1 base and J by 8 bases, with 11 bases between the two germline ends. Germline loops: CDR1 SQVTM, CDR2 ANQGSEA. The CDR3 DNA reads as TGCAGCGTTGAAGGTCCGGGGGCGGGCTACACCTTC. Its translation is CSVEGPGAGYTF.

This sequence joins TRBV28 and TRBJ1-4, with D possibly matching TRBD1 (6 bases). The V end was cut by 6 bases, the J end by 8 bases, with 16 bases between. Germline lookup yields CDR1 MDHEN and CDR2 SYDVKM. The CDR3 sequence is 14 residues long. The CDR3 spells CASRETGSGEKLFF. Written as DNA, the CDR3 is TGTGCCAGCAGGGAAACAGGGTCTGGGGAAAAACTGTTTTTT.

This rearrangement joins TRBV18 to TRBJ2-7; 7 nucleotides agree with TRBD1. V was clipped by 4 bases and J by 4 bases; unmatched bases: 4. The CDR3 sequence is 13 residues long. CDR1 and CDR2 (germline): KGHSH, LQKENI. CDR3 loop: CASSRDSVYEQYF. In DNA form, the CDR3 reads TGTGCCAGCTCACGGGACAGCGTATACGAGCAGTACTTC.

The rearrangement uses TRBV11-2 and TRBJ1-6; D unclear. Germline V gene sequence: CDR1 SGHAT, CDR2 FQNNGV. V was clipped by 5 bases and J by 8 bases, with 13 bases between them. The CDR3 consists of 14 residues. CDR3 DNA sequence: TGTGCCAGCAGCCAAGGCCGATATTATTCACCCCTCCACTTT. It codes for CASSQGRYYSPLHF.

CDR3 amino acids: CASSIQETQYF. In DNA form, the CDR3 reads TGTGCCAGCTCGATCCAAGAGACCCAGTACTTC. This chain joins TRBV18 and TRBJ2-5; no clear D. Between the trimmed V and J ends, which lost 6 bases and 1 base, there was a span of 3 bases. The CDR3 contains 11 residues. CDR1 and CDR2 from the germline V gene are KGHSH and LQKENI.

DNA of the CDR3: TGTGCCACCGGGCGAGCGGGAGGGCCTGGGAGTTACAATGAGCAGTTCTTC. This encodes CATGRAGGPGSYNEQFF. The chain has TRBV24-1 and TRBJ2-1; 10 bases are a match to TRBD2. The V and J ends lost 9 bases and 4 bases, in that order; junction bases with no gene match: 14. Germline-derived CDR1 and CDR2 are KGHDR and SFDVKD. This CDR3 is 17 amino acids long.

The rearrangement uses TRBV27 and TRBJ2-7, with D maybe TRBD1 (5 bases). V was clipped by 2 bases and J by 2 bases, with 7 bases between them. This CDR3 contains 13 residues. CDR1 is MNHEY, CDR2 SMNVEV, per germline (reference sequence). The CDR3: CASSLRGPYEQYF. The CDR3 nucleotides are TGTGCCAGCAGTTTAAGGGGCCCCTACGAGCAGTACTTC.

V is TRBV7-9 and J is TRBJ2-1, with 12 bases identical to TRBD2. This CDR3 has 15 residues. The germline gives CDR1 SEHNR, CDR2 FQNEAQ (reference sequence). V gave up 5 bases and J gave up 4 bases; unmatched junction bases: 3. The CDR3 loop is CASSPSGRDYNEQFF. The DNA of the CDR3 is TGTGCCAGCAGCCCTAGCGGGAGGGATTACAATGAGCAGTTCTTC.

The chain has TRBV5-1 and TRBJ1-2; D not certain. V was clipped by 0 bases and J by 2 bases, with 8 bases between them. The CDR3 runs 14 residues. Per the germline V gene, CDR1 is SGHRS and CDR2 is YFSETQ. The CDR3 here is CASSLGGANYGYTF. CDR3 nucleotides: TGCGCCAGCAGCTTGGGAGGCGCAAACTATGGCTACACCTTC.

The chain employs TRBV4-3 and TRBJ2-3, with 8 nucleotides matching TRBD1. Germline CDR1 LGHNA, CDR2 YSLEER. J was trimmed by 3 bases and V by 4 bases; bases with no gene match: 9. The CDR3 extends over 16 amino acids. CDR3 DNA sequence: TGCGCCAGCAGCCGGGCAATCAGGGGGCGGACAGATACGCAGTATTTT. Protein product: CASSRAIRGRTDTQYF.

CDR3 coding DNA: TGTGCCAGCAGTTATGCAGGGATACAGGGGACCCAGTACTTC. It codes for CASSYAGIQGTQYF. The rearrangement uses TRBV6-2 or TRBV6-3 and TRBJ2-5; tentatively, D is TRBD1 (6 bases). CDR1 and CDR2 (germline): MNHEY, SVGEGT. This CDR3 spans 14 amino acids. V was trimmed by 3 bases and J by 7 bases, leaving 15 bases between them.

The V gene is TRBV2, the J gene TRBJ1-2, with TRBD1 identical over 9 bases. Germline CDR1 and CDR2: SNHLY and FYNNEI. Trimming cost V 0 bases and J 6 bases; bases outside gene matches: 11. The CDR3 sequence is 17 residues long. The CDR3 DNA is TGTGCCAGCAGTGAAGCTAGGGGTAACAGGGGGCAGAATGGCTACACCTTC. This gives the protein CASSEARGNRGQNGYTF.

V usage is TRBV11-3 and J usage is TRBJ1-1; unclear D gene. In germline, CDR1 is SGHNT, CDR2 YENEEA. V was shortened by 6 bases and J by 0 bases, with 8 bases between the two germline ends. The CDR3 is 13 amino acids. The CDR3 nucleotides are TGTGCCAGCAGTAAGGGTCTGAACACTGAAGCTTTCTTT. It encodes CASSKGLNTEAFF.

CDR3 loop: CASSLEGSSSYEQYF. The CDR3, as DNA: TGTGCCAGCAGCTTAGAGGGCTCAAGCTCCTACGAGCAGTACTTC. The J gene is TRBJ2-7, the V gene TRBV11-1; D is uncertain. This CDR3 has 15 residues. Germline CDR1 reads SGHAT; CDR2 reads FQDESV (reference sequence). The V end lost 1 base, the J end lost 0 bases, and 10 bases lay between the germline ends.

The V and J genes are TRBV7-3 and TRBJ2-2; possibly TRBD2 for D (6 bases). Germline CDR1 reads SGHTA; CDR2 reads FQGTGA. The V end lost 4 bases, the J end lost 4 bases, and 19 bases lay between the germline ends. The CDR3 is 17 residues long. The DNA of the CDR3 is TGTGCCAGCAGCTCCATCGCCGGGAGTGGATTCACCGGGGAGCTGTTTTTT. It codes for CASSSIAGSGFTGELFF.

DNA of the CDR3: TGCGCCAGCAGCCCTTCCCTCGTAACTAGCGGCACAGATACGCAGTATTTT. Protein product: CASSPSLVTSGTDTQYF. This rearrangement joins TRBV4-1 to TRBJ2-3, with 7 bases aligning to TRBD2. The CDR3 spans 17 residues. CDR1 and CDR2 (germline): MGHRA, YSYEKL. Trimming at V came to 4 bases and at J to 1 base, leaving 11 bases not matched to a gene.

The chain couples TRBV28 to TRBJ1-3; D unclear. Looked up from germline, CDR1 is MDHEN and CDR2 is SYDVKM. This CDR3 region has 15 residues. Trimming removed 1 base from V and 0 bases from J, with 7 bases in between. DNA for the CDR3: TGTGCCAGCAGTTTATCGTCGAACTCTGGAAACACCATATATTTT. Translated: CASSLSSNSGNTIYF.